This entry concerns a single TCR beta chain. The target antigen is unknown. This was a survey-level run. Libraries were prepared by immunoSEQ multiplex PCR; TCRdb keeps only in-frame clonotypes and omits some of them. This sample has about 22,000 clones, with over 60% found just once. The sample comes from a study of pediatric ulcerative colitis. V was clipped by 3 bases and J by 5 bases, with 13 bases between them. The CDR3 is made up of 14 amino acids. CDR1 and CDR2 (germline): SGHTA, FQGNSA. Findings of the study overall: Total lymphocyte DNA, not sorted subsets, was the template.

One to two pinch biopsies were taken from the rectum during colonoscopy. The sequence was obtained from a boy aged 5-17 years with severe ulcerative colitis. Material: gut tissue. V and J are TRBV7-2 and TRBJ2-5; either TRBD1 or TRBD2 may fit D (5 bases each). In DNA form, the CDR3 reads TGTGCCAGCAGCTTGAACGGGGCCAGGGAGACCCAGTACTTC. It specifies CASSLNGARETQYF. Based on the CDR3 plus reference TRBV7-2 and TRBJ2-5, the full variable domain is GAGVSQSPSNKVTEKGKDVELRCDPISGHTALYWYRQSLGQGLEFLIYFQGNSAPDKSGLPSDRFSAERTGGSVSTLTIQRTQQEDSAVYLCASSLNGARETQYFGPGTRLLVL.